A single sample is the source of the 13 T cell receptor beta chains below, sequenced in a study of T cell responses to AZD1222 COVID-19 vaccine. The method was immunoSEQ multiplex PCR; TCRdb's version includes in-frame clones alone and lacks a portion of them. This table has over 150,000 clones, around 90% appearing once. Sequenced here: peripheral blood, sampled on day 0 of MenACWY control vaccination. These receptors all come from an adult in good health.

The rearrangement joins TRBV30 to TRBJ1-4; no definite D call. This CDR3 has 11 residues. Trimming stripped 1 base from V and 7 bases from J, with 4 bases between. Looked up from germline, CDR1 is GTSNPN and CDR2 is SVGIG (reference sequence). For the CDR3, the DNA is TGTGCCTGGAGTGACAGTGAAAAACTGTTTTTT. Protein product: CAWSDSEKLFF. Full variable domain (rest looked up from reference TRBV30 and TRBJ1-4): SQTIHQWPATLVQPVGSPLSLECTVEGTSNPNLYWYRQAAGRGLQLLFYSVGIGQISSEVPQNLSASRPQDRQFILSSKKLLLSDSGFYLCAWSDSEKLFFGSGTQLSVL.

V gene TRBV14 combines with J gene TRBJ2-7, with D tentatively TRBD2 (6 bases). V lost 1 base to trimming and J lost 3 bases, with 13 bases between them. This CDR3 has 15 amino acids. Germline CDR1 is SGHDN and CDR2 is FVKESK. In nucleotides, the CDR3 is TGTGCCAGCAGCCAAGTTGGGACTCAATTCTACGAGCAGTACTTC. Its translation: CASSQVGTQFYEQYF.

The gene calls are TRBV11-2 and TRBJ1-1; 7 nucleotides match TRBD1. Germline lookup yields CDR1 SGHAT and CDR2 FQNNGV. The ends lost 5 bases at V and 1 base at J; junction bases unmatched: 10. The CDR3 totals 16 residues. The CDR3 bases are TGTGCCAGCAGCCCGATAAAAGGGGGCGCGAACACTGAAGCTTTCTTT. Translated: CASSPIKGGANTEAFF.

The chain carries TRBV28 and TRBJ2-3; D might be TRBD2 (5 bases). Trimming left V 3 bases short and J 1 base short, with 8 bases between. This CDR3 is 14 amino acids long. The germline V gene has CDR1 MDHEN and CDR2 SYDVKM. CDR3 loop: CASSLGAGTDTQYF. Here the CDR3 DNA reads TGTGCCAGCAGTTTGGGAGCGGGCACAGATACGCAGTATTTT. Supplemented by reference TRBV28 and TRBJ2-3, the full variable domain reads DVKVTQSSRYLVKRTGEKVFLECVQDMDHENMFWYRQDPGLGLRLIYFSYDVKMKEKGDIPEGYSVSREKKERFSLILESASTNQTSMYLCASSLGAGTDTQYFGPGTRLTVL.

The rearrangement links TRBV19 to TRBJ1-2; 7 nucleotides agree with TRBD1. The CDR3 contains 17 residues. Looked up from germline, CDR1 is LNHDA and CDR2 is SQIVND (reference sequence). V lost 3 bases and J lost 6; bases outside the gene matches: 16. The DNA for the CDR3 is TGTGCCAGTAGTATCCCCAAGGACAGGAGCCTCGAGGATGGCTACACCTTC. Translation gives CASSIPKDRSLEDGYTF.

The chain carries TRBV4-1 and TRBJ2-3; D is undetermined. V gave up 4 bases and J gave up 1 base, with 12 bases separating them. From germline, CDR1 is MGHRA and CDR2 YSYEKL. The CDR3 sequence is 15 residues long. The chain's CDR3 is CASSPSDGRTDTQYF. The CDR3, as DNA: TGCGCCAGCAGCCCCTCGGACGGCCGCACAGATACGCAGTATTTT.

This chain joins TRBV24-1 and TRBJ2-1; D is unresolved. V lost 1 base and J lost 9, with 9 bases in between. The CDR3 consists of 13 residues. Germline-derived CDR1 and CDR2 are KGHDR and SFDVKD. The CDR3 reads CATSDFAPAEQFF. CDR3 sequence (DNA): TGTGCCACCAGTGATTTCGCTCCGGCTGAGCAGTTCTTC.

The V call is TRBV3-1 (or the pseudogene TRBV3-2), the J call TRBJ2-3; TRBD1 might be the D (6 bases). The CDR3 runs 14 residues. Between the trimmed V and J ends, which lost 4 bases and 0 bases, there was a span of 8 bases. Germline CDR1 reads LGHDT; CDR2 reads YNNKEL (reference sequence). The CDR3 DNA sequence: TGTGCCAGCAGCCTGACAGGTAGCACAGATACGCAGTATTTT. It specifies CASSLTGSTDTQYF.

V is TRBV30 and J is TRBJ1-1, with 9 bases aligning to TRBD1. The CDR3 is 13 amino acids. The V gene end was trimmed by 1 base and the J gene end by 6 bases; junction bases not matched to a gene: 3. The germline V gene has CDR1 GTSNPN and CDR2 SVGIG (reference sequence). The CDR3 bases are TGTGCCTGGAGTGGTGACAGGGGGGCTGAAGCTTTCTTT. It encodes CAWSGDRGAEAFF.

The chain is built from TRBV27 and TRBJ1-5; 7 bases agree with TRBD1. Trimming took 6 bases from V and 3 from J; bases not matched to a gene: 5. CDR3 size: 14 residues. Germline values: CDR1 MNHEY, CDR2 SMNVEV (reference sequence). The CDR3 sequence is CASSRGQNNQPQHF. The DNA for the CDR3 is TGTGCCAGCAGCCGGGGACAGAACAATCAGCCCCAGCATTTT.

This rearrangement joins TRBV27 to TRBJ1-5; perhaps TRBD1 as D (5 bases). The CDR3 length is 17 residues. The germline V gene has CDR1 MNHEY and CDR2 SMNVEV (reference sequence). The V and J ends lost 4 bases and 1 base respectively, with 17 bases between them. CDR3 loop: CASSSWEGWGSNQPQHF. The CDR3 region has the DNA TGTGCCAGCAGTTCCTGGGAAGGGTGGGGGAGCAATCAGCCCCAGCATTTT.

This clone was observed a few times. The J gene is TRBJ1-2, the V gene TRBV7-6; no reliable D call. The germline CDR1 and CDR2 sequences are SGHVS and FNYEAQ. This CDR3 is built from 14 residues. Trimming took 5 bases from V and 7 from J, leaving 17 bases between them. The CDR3 bases are TGTGCCAGCAGCGCAGGAACACGGCCAAGTGGCTACACCTTC. This translates into CASSAGTRPSGYTF.

The rearrangement joins TRBV9 to TRBJ1-4, with 7 bases lining up with TRBD1. CDR3 length equals 15 residues. Germline V CDR1 and CDR2: SGDLS, YYNGEE. The V segment lost 3 bases and the J segment 4 bases; nucleotides outside the gene matches: 6. CDR3 coding DNA: TGTGCCAGCAGCGAGCCCTCAGGGGGTAATGAAAAACTGTTTTTT. Its translation is CASSEPSGGNEKLFF.